The next 5 T cell receptor beta chains were all read from a single sample in a study of T cells in Graves' hyperthyroidism and ophthalmopathy (dated by TCRdb to the late 2010s). Library method: multiplex PCR. Instrument used: Illumina HiSeq 2000. Amplification of TCR beta CDR3 regions was carried out from RNA transcripts. For the first round of RT-PCR on the TCR CDR3, the HTBI primer set was used together with the Qiagen OneStep RT-PCR kit. TCRdb reworked the public reads: Q25 trimming with fastp, MiXCR clone assembly, productive beta chains retained. Rows with one shared CDR3 protein collapse into an entry with the most common genes and DNA. For this sample the table gives hundreds of thousands of distinct CDR3 sequences, of which approximately 15% were detected only once. The top ten hold 4.5% to 6% of the sample. Sequenced: blood. These receptors were collected from a woman aged 30 to 39 with Graves' hyperthyroidism that later progressed to Graves' ophthalmopathy.

This clonotype was counted only a few times. The chain employs TRBV6-2 or TRBV6-3 and TRBJ2-7; weak D call: TRBD2 (6 bases). The CDR3 extends over 14 amino acids. V dropped 10 bases and J dropped 0 bases, with 16 bases sitting between them. Germline assignment: CDR1 MNHEY and CDR2 SVGEGT. CDR3 protein: CAIRIRTNSYEQYF. The CDR3 DNA sequence: TGTGCCATCAGGATTAGGACTAACTCCTACGAGCAGTACTTC.

This clonotype showed up many times. The chain is built from TRBV20-1 and TRBJ2-1, with 11 bases fitting TRBD2. The CDR3 runs 15 residues. Looked up from germline, CDR1 is DFQATT and CDR2 is SNEGSKA (reference sequence). J lost 4 bases, V lost 6 bases, and 8 bases had no gene match. This CDR3 is CSAELGLAVYNEQFF. DNA for the CDR3: TGCAGTGCCGAGTTGGGACTAGCGGTTTACAATGAGCAGTTCTTC.

This chain connects TRBV15 to TRBJ2-7; D is ambiguous. Per germline, CDR1 LNHNV and CDR2 YYDKDF (reference sequence). The germline V and J ends were trimmed by 8 bases and 5 bases, with 16 bases remaining between them. The CDR3 is made up of 13 amino acids. The CDR3 loop reads CATQLTWANEQYF. The CDR3 region has the DNA TGTGCCACCCAGCTAACCTGGGCGAACGAGCAGTACTTC.

This clonotype was observed at least ten times. The chain is built from TRBV7-2 and TRBJ2-5; a weak D match, TRBD1 (5 bases). The CDR3 is 13 amino acids. Trimming stripped 6 bases from V and 1 base from J, with 9 bases between. The germline V gene has CDR1 SGHTA and CDR2 FQGNSA. CDR3 region: CASRADSQETQYF. CDR3 DNA: TGTGCCAGCAGGGCTGACAGCCAAGAGACCCAGTACTTC.

This clonotype was detected ten times or more. J is TRBJ1-1 and V is TRBV19; D gene ambiguous. The CDR3 has 15 amino acids. Germline CDR1 and CDR2: LNHDA and SQIVND (reference sequence). Trimming took off 8 bases at V and 1 base at J, with 17 bases between the two ends. The CDR3 loop reads CASADAGRGNTEAFF. The CDR3 coding sequence is TGTGCCAGTGCCGACGCCGGACGGGGGAACACTGAAGCTTTCTTT.